Ten or more counts support the clone carrying this T cell receptor beta chain. The data were taken from a study of T-cell reconstitution after alpha-beta-depleted transplantation in children. Library preparation (for TCRbeta) was performed with unique molecular identifiers. TCRdb called the PCR reads again in MiXCR, with one record for every CDR3 protein. The sample has about 240,000 distinct CDR3 sequences, about 12% seen once. The CDR3 length is 17 residues. With 4 bases removed from V and 1 base from J, the gap between germline ends came to 19 bases. From germline, CDR1 is MDHEN and CDR2 SYDVKM. This clonotype was obtained from a human donor who donated a stem cell graft to a child with acute lymphoblastic leukemia. The V and J genes are TRBV28 and TRBJ1-1, with a weak D call TRBD1 (6 bases). Sequenced material: PBMCs from the stem cell graft donor, taken from the stem cell graft. The CDR3 region is CASSSLIGGAGNTEAFF. The CDR3 DNA reads as TGTGCCAGCAGTTCCCTCATAGGGGGGGCGGGGAACACTGAAGCTTTCTTT.